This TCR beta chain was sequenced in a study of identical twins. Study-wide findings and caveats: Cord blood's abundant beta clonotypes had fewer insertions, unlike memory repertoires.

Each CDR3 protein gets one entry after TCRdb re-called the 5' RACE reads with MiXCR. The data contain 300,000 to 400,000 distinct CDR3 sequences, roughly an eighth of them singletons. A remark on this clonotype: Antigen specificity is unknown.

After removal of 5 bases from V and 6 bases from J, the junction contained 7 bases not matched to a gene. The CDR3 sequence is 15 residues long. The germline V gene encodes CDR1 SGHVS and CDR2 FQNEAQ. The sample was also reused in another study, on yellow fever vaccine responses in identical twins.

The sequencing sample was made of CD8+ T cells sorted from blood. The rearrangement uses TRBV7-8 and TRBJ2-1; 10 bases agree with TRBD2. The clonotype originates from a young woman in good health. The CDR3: CASSPSGGASNEQFF. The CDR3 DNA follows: TGTGCCAGCAGCCCGAGCGGGGGGGCGAGCAATGAGCAGTTCTTC. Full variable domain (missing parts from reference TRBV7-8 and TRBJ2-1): GAGVSQSPRYKVAKRGQDVALRCDPISGHVSLFWYQQALGQGPEFLTYFQNEAQLDKSGLPSDRFFAERPEGSVSTLKIQRTQQEDSAVYLCASSPSGGASNEQFFGPGTRLTVL.